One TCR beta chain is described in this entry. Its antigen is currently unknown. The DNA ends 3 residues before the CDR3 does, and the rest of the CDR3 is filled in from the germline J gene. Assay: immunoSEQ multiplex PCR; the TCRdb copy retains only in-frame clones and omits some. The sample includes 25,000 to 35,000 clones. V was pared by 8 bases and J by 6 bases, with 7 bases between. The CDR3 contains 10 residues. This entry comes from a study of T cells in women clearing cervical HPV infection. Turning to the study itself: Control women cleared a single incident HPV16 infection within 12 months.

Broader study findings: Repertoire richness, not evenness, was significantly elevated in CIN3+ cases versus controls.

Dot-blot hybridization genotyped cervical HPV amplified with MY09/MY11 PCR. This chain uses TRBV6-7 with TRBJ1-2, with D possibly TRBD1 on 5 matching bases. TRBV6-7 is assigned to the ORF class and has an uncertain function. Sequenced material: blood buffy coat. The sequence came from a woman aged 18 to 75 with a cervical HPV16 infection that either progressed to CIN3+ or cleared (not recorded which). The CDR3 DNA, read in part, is TGTGCCAGCTGGGGGGATGGC. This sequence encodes CASWGDG. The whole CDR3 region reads CASWGDGYTF.